The entry that follows covers one T cell receptor beta chain sequence. Its antigen target is currently unknown. Per-base qualities were not stored, and no clone one base away is much larger. The record originates from a study of response to subunit inactivated influenza vaccine (dated by TCRdb to 2016 to 2019). A note on the overall study: Deep quantitative T cell receptor repertoire profiling was used in the study to track responses to a trivalent subunit inactivated influenza vaccine.

V gives up 5 bases and J gives up 8 bases, and the segment between their germline ends measures 15 bases. The germline V gene (reference sequence) provides CDR1 SGHAT and CDR2 FQDESV. Reading from cysteine to phenylalanine, the CDR3 counts 13 amino acids. Just CDR3 DNA is preserved here, 39 bases in frame from base 1. Broader findings and caveats from the paper: The authors proposed that each seasonal influenza vaccination may bring in only a limited number of new T cells.

The library was produced with RT-PCR. Instrument on record: Illumina HiSeq 2500. In TCRdb, the public reads were trimmed at Q25 with fastp and aligned with MiXCR, with productive beta chains retained. CDR3 protein duplicates are merged, each entry listing the most common genes and DNA. The sample includes roughly 170,000 distinct CDR3 sequences, with about 10% observed a single time. The top ten hold approximately 11% of the sample. Recombination linked TRBV11-1 to TRBJ1-2, with TRBD1 tentatively as D gene (6 bases match). This receptor was identified in a man aged 50-60 years who received an inactivated influenza vaccine. Donor details come from another sample of the same person, matched by shared clones. The starting material was non-naive T cells sorted from PBMCs, obtained on the day of vaccination. Taken with the paper, the label for cell subset or site translates to: memory T cell fraction. The CDR3 is CASSPGTRRGYTF. The sequence in DNA is TGTGCCAGCAGCCCCGGGACACGGAGGGGCTACACCTTC.